This T cell receptor (beta chain) was captured by sequencing in a study of Ad26.COV2.S vaccination and SARS-CoV-2 variants. Study observations and caveats: Total T cell responses were possibly underestimated by TCR breadth and depth analyses. Reports say spike-specific CD8+ and CD4+ T cell responses covered substantial breadth after vaccination.

As to treatment: around 19 received Ad26.COV2.S at low or high dose, single or two shots; a few received placebo; per-sample allocation not given. Day 63 following the first vaccine or placebo injection was when the samples were taken. Wuhan-strain spike was delivered by a replication-incompetent Ad26 vector. To note about this clone: Its antigen is as yet unknown.

Data came from immunoSEQ multiplex PCR; TCRdb stores just in-frame clones and leaves some out. The sample consists of approximately 450,000 clones, around nine tenths of them appearing once. The sequence was collected from a person between 18 and 60 years old who received the Ad26.COV2.S COVID-19 vaccine or a placebo. Specimen: peripheral blood, collected in a trial of Ad26.COV2.S vaccine versus placebo.

The CDR3 here is CASSQVTGLAGEETQYF. In DNA form, the CDR3 reads TGCGCCAGCAGCCAGGTTACCGGGTTAGCGGGAGAAGAGACCCAGTACTTC. The chain has TRBV4-1 and TRBJ2-5; 9 nucleotides agree with TRBD2. CDR3 length: 17 residues. CDR1 and CDR2 from the germline V gene are MGHRA and YSYEKL. V gave up 3 bases and J gave up 3 bases; unmatched junction bases: 11.